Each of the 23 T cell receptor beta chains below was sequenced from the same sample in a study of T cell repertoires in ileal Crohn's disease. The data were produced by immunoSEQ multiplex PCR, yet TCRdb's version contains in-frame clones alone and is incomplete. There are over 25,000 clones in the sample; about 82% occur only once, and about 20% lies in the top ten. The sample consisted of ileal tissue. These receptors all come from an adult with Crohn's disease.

The CDR3 DNA reads as TGTGCCAGCAGTTCATCCTTAGGGACAGCACAAGAGACCCAGTACTTC. Translation: CASSSSLGTAQETQYF. This chain uses TRBV28 with TRBJ2-5, with 7 positions matching TRBD1. Germline values: CDR1 MDHEN, CDR2 SYDVKM. With 4 bases clipped from V and 2 bases from J, the junction kept 10 bases outside the gene matches. The length of the CDR3 is 16 residues.

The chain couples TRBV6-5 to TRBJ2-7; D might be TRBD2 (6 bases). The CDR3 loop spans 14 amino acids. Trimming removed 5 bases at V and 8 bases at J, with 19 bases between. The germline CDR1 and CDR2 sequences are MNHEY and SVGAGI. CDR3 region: CASSRGETPKKQYF. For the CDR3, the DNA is TGTGCCAGCAGTCGCGGGGAAACCCCTAAGAAGCAGTACTTC.

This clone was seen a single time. The CDR3 DNA follows: TGTGCCAGCAGTGAATTCGGGGAGACCCAGTACTTC. Encoded protein: CASSEFGETQYF. The J gene is TRBJ2-5, the V gene TRBV6-1; no firm D call. Trimming left V 2 bases short and J 5 bases short, with 6 bases between. The length of the CDR3 is 12 residues. Germline CDR1 reads MNHNS; CDR2 reads SASEGT.

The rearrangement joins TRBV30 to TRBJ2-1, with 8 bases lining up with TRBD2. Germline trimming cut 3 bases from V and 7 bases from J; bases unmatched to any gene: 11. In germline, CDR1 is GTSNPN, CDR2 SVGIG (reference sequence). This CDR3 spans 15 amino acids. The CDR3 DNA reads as TGTGCCTGGAGATCCGGGGGGGCCGGGAGGAATGAGCAGTTCTTC. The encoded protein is CAWRSGGAGRNEQFF.

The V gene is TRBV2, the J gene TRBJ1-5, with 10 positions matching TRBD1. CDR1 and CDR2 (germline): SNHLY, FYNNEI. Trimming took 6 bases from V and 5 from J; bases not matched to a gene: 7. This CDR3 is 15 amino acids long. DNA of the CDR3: TGTGCCAGCAGGGCCGGGACAGGGGCACATCAGCCCCAGCATTTT. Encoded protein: CASRAGTGAHQPQHF.

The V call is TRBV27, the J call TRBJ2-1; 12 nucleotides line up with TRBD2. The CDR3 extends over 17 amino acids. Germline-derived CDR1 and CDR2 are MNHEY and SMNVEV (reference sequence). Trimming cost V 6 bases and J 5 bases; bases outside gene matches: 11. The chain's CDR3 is CASSPSGRAILNNEQFF. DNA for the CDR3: TGTGCCAGCAGCCCTAGCGGGAGGGCCATCTTGAACAATGAGCAGTTCTTC.

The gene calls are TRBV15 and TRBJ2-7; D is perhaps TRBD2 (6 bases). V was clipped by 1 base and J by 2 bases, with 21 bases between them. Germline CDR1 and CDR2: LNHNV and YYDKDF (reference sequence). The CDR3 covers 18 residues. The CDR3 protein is CATSRVAGPGLRPYEQYF. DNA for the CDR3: TGTGCCACCAGCAGAGTTGCGGGGCCGGGGCTTCGGCCCTACGAGCAGTACTTC.

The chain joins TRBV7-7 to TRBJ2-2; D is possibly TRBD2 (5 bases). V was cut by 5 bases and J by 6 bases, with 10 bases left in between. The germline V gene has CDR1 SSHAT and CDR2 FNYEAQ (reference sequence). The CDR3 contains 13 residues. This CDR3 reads CASSRTSSGELFF. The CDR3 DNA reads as TGTGCCAGCAGCCGCACTAGTTCCGGGGAGCTGTTTTTT.

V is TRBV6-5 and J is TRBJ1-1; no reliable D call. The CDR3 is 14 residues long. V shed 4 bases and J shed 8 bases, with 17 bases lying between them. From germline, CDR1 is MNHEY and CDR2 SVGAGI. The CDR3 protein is CASSSGGGMKEAFF. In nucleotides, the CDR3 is TGTGCCAGCAGTTCGGGTGGCGGTATGAAAGAAGCTTTCTTT.

The CDR3 is CASSLRTGSADTQYF. For the CDR3, the DNA is TGCGCCAGCAGCTTGAGGACAGGATCCGCAGATACGCAGTATTTT. This chain connects TRBV5-1 to TRBJ2-3; 7 bases align to TRBD1. The CDR3 extends over 15 amino acids. The junction had 6 bases not matched to a gene; V was cut back by 1 base and J by 4 bases. Germline loops: CDR1 SGHRS, CDR2 YFSETQ.

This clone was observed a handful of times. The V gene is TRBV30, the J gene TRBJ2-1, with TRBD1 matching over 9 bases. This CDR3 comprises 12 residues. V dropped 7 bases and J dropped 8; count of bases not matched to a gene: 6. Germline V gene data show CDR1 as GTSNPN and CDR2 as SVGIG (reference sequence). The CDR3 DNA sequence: TGTGCCTTTAACAGGGGGCTTGATGAGCAGTTCTTC. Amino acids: CAFNRGLDEQFF.

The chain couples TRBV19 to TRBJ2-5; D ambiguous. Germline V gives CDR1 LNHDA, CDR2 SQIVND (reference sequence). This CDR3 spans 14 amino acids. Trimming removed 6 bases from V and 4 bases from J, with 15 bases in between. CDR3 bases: TGTGCCAGTAGCCGGCGGATCACCGGAGAGACCCAGTACTTC. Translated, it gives CASSRRITGETQYF.

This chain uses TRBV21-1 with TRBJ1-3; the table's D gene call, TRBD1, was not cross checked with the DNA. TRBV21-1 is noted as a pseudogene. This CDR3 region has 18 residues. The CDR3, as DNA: TGTGCCAGCAGCAAAGTAGTACCGACAGGGGAATCTGGAAACACCATATATTTT. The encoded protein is CASSKVVPTGESGNTIYF.

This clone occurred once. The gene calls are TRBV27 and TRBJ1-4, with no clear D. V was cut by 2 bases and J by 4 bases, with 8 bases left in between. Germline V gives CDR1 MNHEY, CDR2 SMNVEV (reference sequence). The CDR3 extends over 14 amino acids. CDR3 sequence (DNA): TGTGCCAGCAGTTTAGTAGGGAGTAATGAAAAACTGTTTTTT. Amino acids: CASSLVGSNEKLFF.

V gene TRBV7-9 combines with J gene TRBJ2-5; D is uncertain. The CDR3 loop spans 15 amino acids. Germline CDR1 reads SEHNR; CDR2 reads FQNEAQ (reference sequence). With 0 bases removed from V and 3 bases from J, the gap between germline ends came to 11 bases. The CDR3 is CASSLAPVSEETQYF. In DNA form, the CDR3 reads TGTGCCAGCAGCTTAGCCCCAGTTTCTGAAGAGACCCAGTACTTC.

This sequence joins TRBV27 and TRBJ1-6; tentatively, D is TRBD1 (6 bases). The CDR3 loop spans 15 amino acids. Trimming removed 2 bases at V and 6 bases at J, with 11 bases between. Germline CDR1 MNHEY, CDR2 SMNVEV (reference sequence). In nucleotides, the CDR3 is TGTGCCAGCAGTTTAAAAGGACAGTTTAATTCACCCCTCCACTTT. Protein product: CASSLKGQFNSPLHF.

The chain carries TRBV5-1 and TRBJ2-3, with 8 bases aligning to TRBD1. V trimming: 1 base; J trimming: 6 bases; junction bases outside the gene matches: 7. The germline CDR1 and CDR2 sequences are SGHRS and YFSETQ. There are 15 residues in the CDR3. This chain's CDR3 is CASSLRTGLLDTQYF. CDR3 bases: TGCGCCAGCAGCTTGAGGACAGGGTTGTTGGATACGCAGTATTTT.

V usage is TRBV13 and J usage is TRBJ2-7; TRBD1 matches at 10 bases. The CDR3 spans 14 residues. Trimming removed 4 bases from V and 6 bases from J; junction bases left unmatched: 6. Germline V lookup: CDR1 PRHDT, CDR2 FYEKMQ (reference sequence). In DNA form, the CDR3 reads TGTGCCAGCAGCTACAGACAGGGGGCCGGCGAGCAGTACTTC. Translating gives CASSYRQGAGEQYF.

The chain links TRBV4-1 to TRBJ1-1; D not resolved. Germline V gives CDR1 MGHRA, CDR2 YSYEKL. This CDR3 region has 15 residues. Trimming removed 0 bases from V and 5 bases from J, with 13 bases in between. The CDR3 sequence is CASSQERGGWTEAFF. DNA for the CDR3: TGCGCCAGCAGCCAAGAGCGGGGAGGGTGGACTGAAGCTTTCTTT.

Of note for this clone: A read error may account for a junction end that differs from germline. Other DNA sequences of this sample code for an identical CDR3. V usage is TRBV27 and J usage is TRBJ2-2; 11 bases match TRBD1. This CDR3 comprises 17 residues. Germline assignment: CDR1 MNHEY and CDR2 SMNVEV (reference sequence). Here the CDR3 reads CASSPKRGTGGSGELFF. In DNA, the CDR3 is TGTGCCAGCAGTCCTAAGAGGGGGACAGGGGGTTCCGGAGAGCTGTTTTTT.

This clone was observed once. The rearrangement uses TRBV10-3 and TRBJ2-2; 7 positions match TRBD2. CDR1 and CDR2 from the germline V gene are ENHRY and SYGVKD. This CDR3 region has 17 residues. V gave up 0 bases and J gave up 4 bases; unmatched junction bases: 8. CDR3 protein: CAISESRGSAGTGELFF. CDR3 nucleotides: TGTGCCATCAGTGAGTCGCGCGGGAGTGCGGGCACCGGGGAGCTGTTTTTT.

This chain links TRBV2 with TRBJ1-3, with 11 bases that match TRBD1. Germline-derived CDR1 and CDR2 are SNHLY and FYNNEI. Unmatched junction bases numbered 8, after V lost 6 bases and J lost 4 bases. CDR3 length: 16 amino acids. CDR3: CASSPGQGAGGNTIYF. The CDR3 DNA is TGTGCCAGCAGCCCCGGACAGGGGGCGGGGGGAAACACCATATATTTT.

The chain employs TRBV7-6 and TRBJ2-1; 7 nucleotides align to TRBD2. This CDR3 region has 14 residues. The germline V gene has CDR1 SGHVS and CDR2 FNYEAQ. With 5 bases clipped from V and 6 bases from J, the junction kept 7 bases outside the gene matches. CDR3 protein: CASSQGPGGNEQFF. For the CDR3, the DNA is TGTGCCAGCAGCCAGGGTCCGGGGGGCAATGAGCAGTTCTTC.